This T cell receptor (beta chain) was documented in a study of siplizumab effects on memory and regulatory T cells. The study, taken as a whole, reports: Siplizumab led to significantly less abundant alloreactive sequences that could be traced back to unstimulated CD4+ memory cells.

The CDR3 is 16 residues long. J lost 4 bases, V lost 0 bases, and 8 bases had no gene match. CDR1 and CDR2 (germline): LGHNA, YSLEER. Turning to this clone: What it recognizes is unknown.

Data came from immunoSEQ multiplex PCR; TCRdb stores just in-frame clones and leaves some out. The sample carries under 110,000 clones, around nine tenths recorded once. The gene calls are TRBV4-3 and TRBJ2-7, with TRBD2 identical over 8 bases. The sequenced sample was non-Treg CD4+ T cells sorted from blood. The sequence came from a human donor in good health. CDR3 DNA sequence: TGCGCCAGCAGCCAAGAAATGAGCGGGGGAATTTACGAGCAGTACTTC. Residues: CASSQEMSGGIYEQYF.